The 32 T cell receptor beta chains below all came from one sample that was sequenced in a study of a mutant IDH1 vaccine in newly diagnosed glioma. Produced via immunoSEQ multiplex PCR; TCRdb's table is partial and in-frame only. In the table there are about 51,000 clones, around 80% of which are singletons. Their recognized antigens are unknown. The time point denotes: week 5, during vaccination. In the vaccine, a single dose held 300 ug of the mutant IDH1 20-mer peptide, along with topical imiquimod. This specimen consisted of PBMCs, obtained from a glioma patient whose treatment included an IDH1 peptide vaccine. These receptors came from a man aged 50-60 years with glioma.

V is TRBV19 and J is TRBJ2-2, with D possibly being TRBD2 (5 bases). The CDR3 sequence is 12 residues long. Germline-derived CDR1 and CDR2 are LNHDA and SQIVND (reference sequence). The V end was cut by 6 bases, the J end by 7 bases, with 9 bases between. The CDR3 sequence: CASRWEYGELFF. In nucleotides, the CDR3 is TGTGCCAGTAGGTGGGAGTACGGGGAGCTGTTTTTT.

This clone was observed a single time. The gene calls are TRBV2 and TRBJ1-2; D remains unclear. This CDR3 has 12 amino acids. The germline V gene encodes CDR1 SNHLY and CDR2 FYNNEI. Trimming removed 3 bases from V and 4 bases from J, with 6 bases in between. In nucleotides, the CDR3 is TGTGCCAGCAGTGAGGGAACCTATGGCTACACCTTC. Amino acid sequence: CASSEGTYGYTF.

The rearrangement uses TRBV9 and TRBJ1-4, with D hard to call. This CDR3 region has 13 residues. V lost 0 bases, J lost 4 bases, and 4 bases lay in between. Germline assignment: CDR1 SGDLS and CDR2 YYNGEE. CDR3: CASSVDSNEKLFF. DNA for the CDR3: TGTGCCAGCAGCGTAGACAGTAATGAAAAACTGTTTTTT.

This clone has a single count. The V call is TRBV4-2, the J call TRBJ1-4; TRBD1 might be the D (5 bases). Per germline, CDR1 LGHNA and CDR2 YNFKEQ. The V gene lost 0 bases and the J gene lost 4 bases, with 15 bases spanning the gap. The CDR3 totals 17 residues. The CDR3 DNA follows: TGTGCCAGCAGCCAAGAAACAAGGCAGGGATTTAATGAAAAACTGTTTTTT. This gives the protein CASSQETRQGFNEKLFF.

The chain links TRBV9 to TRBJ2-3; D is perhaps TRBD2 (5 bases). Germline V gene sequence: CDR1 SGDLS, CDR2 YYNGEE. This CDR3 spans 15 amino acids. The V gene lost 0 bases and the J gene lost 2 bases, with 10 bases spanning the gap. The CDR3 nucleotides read TGTGCCAGCAGCGTAGGAACTAGATCCACAGATACGCAGTATTTT. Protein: CASSVGTRSTDTQYF.

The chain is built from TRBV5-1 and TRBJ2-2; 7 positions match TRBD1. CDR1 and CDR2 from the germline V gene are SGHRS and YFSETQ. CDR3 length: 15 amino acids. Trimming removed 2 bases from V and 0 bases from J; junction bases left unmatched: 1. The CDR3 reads CASSFTGANTGELFF. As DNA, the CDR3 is TGCGCCAGCAGCTTTACAGGGGCGAACACCGGGGAGCTGTTTTTT.

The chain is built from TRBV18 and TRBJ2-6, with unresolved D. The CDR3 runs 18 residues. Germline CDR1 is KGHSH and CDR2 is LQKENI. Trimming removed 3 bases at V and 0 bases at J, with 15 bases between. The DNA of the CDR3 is TGTGCCAGCTCACCGCTTGCAGGCGCTAACTCTGGGGCCAACGTCCTGACTTTC. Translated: CASSPLAGANSGANVLTF. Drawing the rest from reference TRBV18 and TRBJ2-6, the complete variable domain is NAGVMQNPRHLVRRRGQEARLRCSPMKGHSHVYWYRQLPEEGLKFMVYLQKENIIDESGMPKERFSAEFPKEGPSILRIQQVVRGDSAAYFCASSPLAGANSGANVLTFGAGSRLTVL.

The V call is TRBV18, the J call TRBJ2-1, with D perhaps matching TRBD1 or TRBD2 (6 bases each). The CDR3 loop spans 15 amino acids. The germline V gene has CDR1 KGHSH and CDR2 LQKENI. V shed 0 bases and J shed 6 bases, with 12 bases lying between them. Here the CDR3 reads CASSPPKGGSNEQFF. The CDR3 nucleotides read TGTGCCAGCTCACCACCAAAGGGGGGTAGCAATGAGCAGTTCTTC.

Here the CDR3 reads CASSPTLGEQYF. In DNA, the CDR3 is TGTGCCAGCAGCCCGACATTGGGCGAGCAGTACTTC. V gene TRBV5-6 combines with J gene TRBJ2-7, with D unresolved. Germline values: CDR1 SGHDT, CDR2 YYEEEE. V was pared by 4 bases and J by 6 bases, with 11 bases between. The CDR3 has 12 residues.

CDR3 protein: CASSVGDFTDTQYF. CDR3 nucleotides: TGTGCCAGCAGCGTAGGGGATTTTACAGATACGCAGTATTTT. The V call is TRBV9, the J call TRBJ2-3; D ambiguous. Trimming left V 0 bases short and J 3 bases short, with 8 bases between. The CDR3 has 14 amino acids. In germline, CDR1 is SGDLS, CDR2 YYNGEE. Supplemented by reference TRBV9 and TRBJ2-3, the full variable domain reads DSGVTQTPKHLITATGQRVTLRCSPRSGDLSVYWYQQSLDQGLQFLIQYYNGEERAKGNILERFSAQQFPDLHSELNLSSLELGDSALYFCASSVGDFTDTQYFGPGTRLTVL.

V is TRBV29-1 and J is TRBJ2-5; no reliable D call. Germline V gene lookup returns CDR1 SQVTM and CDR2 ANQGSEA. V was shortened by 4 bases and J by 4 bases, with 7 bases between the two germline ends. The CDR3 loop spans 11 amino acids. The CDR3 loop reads CSVVRRETQYF. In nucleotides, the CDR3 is TGCAGCGTTGTAAGGAGAGAGACCCAGTACTTC.

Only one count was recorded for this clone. The DNA for the CDR3 is TGTGCCATCAGTGCTGGGGGGGGGCGGACTGAAGCTTTCTTT. Amino acid sequence: CAISAGGGRTEAFF. V and J are TRBV10-3 and TRBJ1-1; perhaps TRBD1 as D (6 bases). CDR3 size: 14 residues. CDR1 ENHRY and CDR2 SYGVKD come from the germline V gene. V was pared by 4 bases and J by 5 bases, with 14 bases between.

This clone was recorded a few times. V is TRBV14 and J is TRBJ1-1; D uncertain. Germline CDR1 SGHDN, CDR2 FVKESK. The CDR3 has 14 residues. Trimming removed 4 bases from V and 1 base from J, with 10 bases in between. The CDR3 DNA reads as TGTGCCAGCAGCCCCCGTTGGGGGAACACTGAAGCTTTCTTT. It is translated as CASSPRWGNTEAFF.

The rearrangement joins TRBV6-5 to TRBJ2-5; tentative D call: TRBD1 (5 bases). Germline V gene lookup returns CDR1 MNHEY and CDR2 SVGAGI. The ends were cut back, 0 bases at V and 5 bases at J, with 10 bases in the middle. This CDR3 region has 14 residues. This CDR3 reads CASSYSGRAETQYF. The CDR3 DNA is TGTGCCAGCAGTTACTCGGGCAGGGCGGAGACCCAGTACTTC.

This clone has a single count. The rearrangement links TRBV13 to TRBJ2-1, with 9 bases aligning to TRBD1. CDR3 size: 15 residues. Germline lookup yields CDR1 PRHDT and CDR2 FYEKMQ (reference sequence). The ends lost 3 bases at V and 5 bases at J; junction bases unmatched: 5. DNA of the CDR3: TGTGCCAGCAGCTTCGGGACAGGGATCCACAATGAGCAGTTCTTC. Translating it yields CASSFGTGIHNEQFF.

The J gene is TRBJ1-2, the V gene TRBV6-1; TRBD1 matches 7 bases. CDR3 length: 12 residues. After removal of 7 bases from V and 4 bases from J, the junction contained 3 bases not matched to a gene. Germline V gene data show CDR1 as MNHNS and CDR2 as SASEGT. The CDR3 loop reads CASTSGGYGYTF. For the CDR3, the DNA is TGTGCCAGCACCTCAGGGGGCTATGGCTACACCTTC.

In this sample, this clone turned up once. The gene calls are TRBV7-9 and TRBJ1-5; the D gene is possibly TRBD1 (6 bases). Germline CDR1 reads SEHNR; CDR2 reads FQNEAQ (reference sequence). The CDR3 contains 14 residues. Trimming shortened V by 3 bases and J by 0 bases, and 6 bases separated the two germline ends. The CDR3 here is CASSLDSSNQPQHF. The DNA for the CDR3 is TGTGCCAGCAGCTTGGACAGTAGCAATCAGCCCCAGCATTTT.

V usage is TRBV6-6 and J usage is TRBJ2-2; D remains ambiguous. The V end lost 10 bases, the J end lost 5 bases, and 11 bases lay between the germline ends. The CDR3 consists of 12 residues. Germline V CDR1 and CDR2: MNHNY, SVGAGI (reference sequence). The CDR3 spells CATNQFTGELFF. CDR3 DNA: TGTGCCACCAACCAATTTACCGGGGAGCTGTTTTTT.

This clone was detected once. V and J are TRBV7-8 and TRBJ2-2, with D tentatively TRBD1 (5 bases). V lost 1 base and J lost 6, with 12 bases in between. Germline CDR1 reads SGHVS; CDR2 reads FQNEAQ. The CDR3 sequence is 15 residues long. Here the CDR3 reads CASSLGRVLSGELFF. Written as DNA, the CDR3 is TGTGCCAGCAGCTTAGGCAGGGTATTATCCGGGGAGCTGTTTTTT.

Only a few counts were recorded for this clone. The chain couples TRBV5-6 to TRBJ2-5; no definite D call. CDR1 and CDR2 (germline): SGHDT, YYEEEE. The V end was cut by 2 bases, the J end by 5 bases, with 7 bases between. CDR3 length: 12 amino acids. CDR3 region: CASSFELETQYF. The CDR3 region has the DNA TGTGCCAGCAGCTTCGAGTTGGAGACCCAGTACTTC.

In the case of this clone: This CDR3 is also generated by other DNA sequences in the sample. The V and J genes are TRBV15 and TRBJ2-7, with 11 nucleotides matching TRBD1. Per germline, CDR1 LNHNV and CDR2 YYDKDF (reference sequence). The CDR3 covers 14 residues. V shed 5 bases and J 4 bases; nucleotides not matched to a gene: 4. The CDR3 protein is CATSPGTGGYEQYF. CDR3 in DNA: TGTGCCACCAGCCCTGGGACAGGGGGATACGAGCAGTACTTC.

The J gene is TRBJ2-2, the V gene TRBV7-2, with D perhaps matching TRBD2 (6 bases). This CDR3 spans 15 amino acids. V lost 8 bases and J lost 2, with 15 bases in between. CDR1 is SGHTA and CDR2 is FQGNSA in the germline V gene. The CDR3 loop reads CASEPGSGNTGELFF. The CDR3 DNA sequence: TGTGCCAGCGAACCGGGTAGCGGAAACACCGGGGAGCTGTTTTTT.

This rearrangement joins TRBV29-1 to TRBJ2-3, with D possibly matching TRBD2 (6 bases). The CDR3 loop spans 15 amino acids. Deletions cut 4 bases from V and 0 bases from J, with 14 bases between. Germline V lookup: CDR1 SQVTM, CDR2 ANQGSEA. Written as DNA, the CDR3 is TGCAGCGTTGGCAGGGACTTACTTAGCACAGATACGCAGTATTTT. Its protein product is CSVGRDLLSTDTQYF.

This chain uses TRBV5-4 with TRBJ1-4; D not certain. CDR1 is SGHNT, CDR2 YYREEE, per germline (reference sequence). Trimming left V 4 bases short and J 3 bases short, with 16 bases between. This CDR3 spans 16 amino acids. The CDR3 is CASSPTLGSPNEKLFF. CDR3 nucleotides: TGTGCCAGCAGCCCTACCTTAGGGTCACCTAATGAAAAACTGTTTTTT. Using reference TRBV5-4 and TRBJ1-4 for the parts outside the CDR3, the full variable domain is ETGVTQSPTHLIKTRGQQVTLRCSSQSGHNTVSWYQQALGQGPQFIFQYYREEENGRGNFPPRFSGLQFPNYSSELNVNALELDDSALYLCASSPTLGSPNEKLFFGSGTQLSVL.

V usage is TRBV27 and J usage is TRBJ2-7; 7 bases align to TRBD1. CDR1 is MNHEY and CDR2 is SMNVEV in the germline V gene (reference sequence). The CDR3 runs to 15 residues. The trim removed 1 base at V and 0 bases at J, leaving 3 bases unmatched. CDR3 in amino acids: CASSLYGDSSYEQYF. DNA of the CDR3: TGTGCCAGCAGTTTATACGGGGACAGCTCCTACGAGCAGTACTTC.

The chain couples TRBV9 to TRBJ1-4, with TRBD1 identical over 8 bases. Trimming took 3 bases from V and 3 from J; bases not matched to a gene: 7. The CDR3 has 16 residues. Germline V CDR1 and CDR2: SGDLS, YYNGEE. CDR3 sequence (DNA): TGTGCCAGCAGCGCACAGGGGGGTAATGCTAATGAAAAACTGTTTTTT. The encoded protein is CASSAQGGNANEKLFF. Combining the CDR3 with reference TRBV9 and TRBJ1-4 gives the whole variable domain DSGVTQTPKHLITATGQRVTLRCSPRSGDLSVYWYQQSLDQGLQFLIQYYNGEERAKGNILERFSAQQFPDLHSELNLSSLELGDSALYFCASSAQGGNANEKLFFGSGTQLSVL.

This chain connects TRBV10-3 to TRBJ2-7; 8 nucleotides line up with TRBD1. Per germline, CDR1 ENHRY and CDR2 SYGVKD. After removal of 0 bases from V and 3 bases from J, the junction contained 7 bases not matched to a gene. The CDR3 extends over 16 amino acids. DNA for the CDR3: TGTGCCATCAGTGAGTCAAACACAGGGGGTGGCTACGAGCAGTACTTC. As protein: CAISESNTGGGYEQYF.

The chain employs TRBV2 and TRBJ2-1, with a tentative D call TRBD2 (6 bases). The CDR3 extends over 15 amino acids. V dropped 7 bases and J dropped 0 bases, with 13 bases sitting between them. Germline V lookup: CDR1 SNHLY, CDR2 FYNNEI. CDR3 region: CASMRDWSSYNEQFF. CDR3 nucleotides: TGTGCCAGCATGAGGGACTGGAGCTCCTACAATGAGCAGTTCTTC.

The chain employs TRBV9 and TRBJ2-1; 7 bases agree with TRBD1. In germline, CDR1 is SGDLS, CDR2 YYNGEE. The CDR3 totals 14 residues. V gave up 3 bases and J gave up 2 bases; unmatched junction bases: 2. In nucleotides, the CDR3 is TGTGCCAGCAGCGCCGGGACAGCCTACAATGAGCAGTTCTTC. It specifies CASSAGTAYNEQFF.

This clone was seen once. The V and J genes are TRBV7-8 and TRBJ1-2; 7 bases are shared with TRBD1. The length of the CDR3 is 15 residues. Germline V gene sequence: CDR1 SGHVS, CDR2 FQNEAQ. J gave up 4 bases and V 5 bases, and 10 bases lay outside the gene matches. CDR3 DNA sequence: TGTGCCAGCAGCCCCCCAGGGGGGTTCGGCTATGGCTACACCTTC. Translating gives CASSPPGGFGYGYTF.

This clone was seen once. In DNA, the CDR3 is TGTGCCAGCAGTGAACAGAATTCACCCCTCCACTTT. Translation: CASSEQNSPLHF. V usage is TRBV2 and J usage is TRBJ1-6; D is ambiguous. The V and J ends lost 2 bases and 7 bases respectively, with 3 bases between them. Germline lookup yields CDR1 SNHLY and CDR2 FYNNEI. CDR3 length: 12 amino acids.

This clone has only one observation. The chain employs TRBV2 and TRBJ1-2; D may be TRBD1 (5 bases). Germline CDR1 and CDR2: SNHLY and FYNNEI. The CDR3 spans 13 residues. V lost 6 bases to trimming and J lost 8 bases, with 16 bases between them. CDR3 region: CASRGGPGKGYTF. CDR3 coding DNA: TGTGCCAGCAGGGGGGGACCGGGGAAAGGCTACACCTTC. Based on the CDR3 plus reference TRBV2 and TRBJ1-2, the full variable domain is EPEVTQTPSHQVTQMGQEVILRCVPISNHLYFYWYRQILGQKVEFLVSFYNNEISEKSEIFDDQFSVERPDGSNFTLKIRSTKLEDSAMYFCASRGGPGKGYTFGSGTRLTVV.